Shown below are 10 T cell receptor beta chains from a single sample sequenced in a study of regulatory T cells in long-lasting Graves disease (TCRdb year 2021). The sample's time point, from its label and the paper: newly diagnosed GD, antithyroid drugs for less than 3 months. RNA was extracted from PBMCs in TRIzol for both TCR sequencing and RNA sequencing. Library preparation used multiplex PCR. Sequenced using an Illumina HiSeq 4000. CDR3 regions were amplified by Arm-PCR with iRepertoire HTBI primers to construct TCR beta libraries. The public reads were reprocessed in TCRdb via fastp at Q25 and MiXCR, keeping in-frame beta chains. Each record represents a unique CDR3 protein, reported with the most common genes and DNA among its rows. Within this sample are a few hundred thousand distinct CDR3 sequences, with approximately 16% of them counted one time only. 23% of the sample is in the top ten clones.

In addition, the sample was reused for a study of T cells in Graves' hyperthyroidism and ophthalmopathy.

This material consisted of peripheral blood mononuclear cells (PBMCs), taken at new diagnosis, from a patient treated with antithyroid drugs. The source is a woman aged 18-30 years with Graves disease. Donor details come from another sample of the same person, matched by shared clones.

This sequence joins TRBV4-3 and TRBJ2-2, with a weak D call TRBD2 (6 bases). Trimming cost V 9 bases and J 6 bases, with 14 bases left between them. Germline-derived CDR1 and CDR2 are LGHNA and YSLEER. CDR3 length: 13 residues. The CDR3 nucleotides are TGCGCCAGTAGAGGGCTAGCGTCCGGGGAGCTGTTTTTT. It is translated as CASRGLASGELFF.

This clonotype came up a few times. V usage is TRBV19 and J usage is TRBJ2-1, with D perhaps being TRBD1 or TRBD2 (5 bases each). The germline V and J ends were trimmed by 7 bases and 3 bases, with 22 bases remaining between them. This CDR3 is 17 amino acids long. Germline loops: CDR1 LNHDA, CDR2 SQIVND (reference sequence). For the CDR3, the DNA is TGTGCCAGTACTCCGAGGGGTCGAGGGAGTATCTACAATGAGCAGTTCTTC. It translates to CASTPRGRGSIYNEQFF. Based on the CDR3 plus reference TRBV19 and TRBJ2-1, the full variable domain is DGGITQSPKYLFRKEGQNVTLSCEQNLNHDAMYWYRQDPGQGLRLIYYSQIVNDFQKGDIAEGYSVSREKKESFPLTVTSAQKNPTAFYLCASTPRGRGSIYNEQFFGPGTRLTVL.

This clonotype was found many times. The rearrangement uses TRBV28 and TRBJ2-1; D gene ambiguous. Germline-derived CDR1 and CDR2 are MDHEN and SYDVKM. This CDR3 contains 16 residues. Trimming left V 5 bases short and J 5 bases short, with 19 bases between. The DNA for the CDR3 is TGTGCCAGCAGTCCCCGTCGGGCTAGTGTACACAATGAGCAGTTCTTC. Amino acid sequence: CASSPRRASVHNEQFF.

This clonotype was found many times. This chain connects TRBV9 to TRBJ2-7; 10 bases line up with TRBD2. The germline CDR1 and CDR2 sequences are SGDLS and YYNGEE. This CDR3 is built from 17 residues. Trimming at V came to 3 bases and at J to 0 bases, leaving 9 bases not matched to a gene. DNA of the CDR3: TGTGCCAGCAGCGCGGAAGTAGCGGGAGGTTTCTCCTACGAGCAGTACTTC. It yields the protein CASSAEVAGGFSYEQYF.

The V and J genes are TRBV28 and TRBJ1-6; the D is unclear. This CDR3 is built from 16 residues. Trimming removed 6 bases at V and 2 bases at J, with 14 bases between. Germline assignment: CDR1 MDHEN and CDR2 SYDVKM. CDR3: CASRTLEGAYNSPLHF. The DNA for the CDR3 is TGTGCCAGCAGAACCCTTGAAGGCGCCTATAATTCACCCCTCCACTTT.

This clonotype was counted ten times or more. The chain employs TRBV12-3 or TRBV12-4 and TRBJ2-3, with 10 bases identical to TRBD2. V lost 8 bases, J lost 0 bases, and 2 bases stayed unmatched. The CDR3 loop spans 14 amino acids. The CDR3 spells CASETSGSTDTQYF. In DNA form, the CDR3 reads TGTGCCAGCGAGACTAGCGGGAGCACAGATACGCAGTATTTT.

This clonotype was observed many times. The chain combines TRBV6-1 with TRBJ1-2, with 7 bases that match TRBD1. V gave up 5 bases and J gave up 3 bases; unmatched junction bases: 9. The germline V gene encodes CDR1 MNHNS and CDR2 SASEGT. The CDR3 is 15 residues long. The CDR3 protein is CASSTQGQAHYGYTF. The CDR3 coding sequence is TGTGCCAGCAGTACCCAAGGACAGGCGCACTATGGCTACACCTTC.

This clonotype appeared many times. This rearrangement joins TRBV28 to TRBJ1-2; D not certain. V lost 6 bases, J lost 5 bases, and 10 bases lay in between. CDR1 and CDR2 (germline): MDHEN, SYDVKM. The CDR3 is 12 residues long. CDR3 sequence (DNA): TGTGCCAGCAGGAGCAGGAGTTATGGCTACACCTTC. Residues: CASRSRSYGYTF.

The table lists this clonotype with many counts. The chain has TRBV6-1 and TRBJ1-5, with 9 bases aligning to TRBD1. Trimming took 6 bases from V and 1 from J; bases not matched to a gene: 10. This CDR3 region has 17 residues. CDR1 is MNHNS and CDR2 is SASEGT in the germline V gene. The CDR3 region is CASRSPGQGNSNQPQHF. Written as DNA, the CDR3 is TGTGCCAGCAGATCTCCGGGACAGGGAAACAGCAATCAGCCCCAGCATTTT.

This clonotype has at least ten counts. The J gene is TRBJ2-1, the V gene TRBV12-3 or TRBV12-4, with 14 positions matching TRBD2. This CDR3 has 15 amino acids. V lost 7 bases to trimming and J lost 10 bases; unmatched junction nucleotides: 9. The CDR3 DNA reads TGTGCCAGCACCAGACTAGCGGGAGGGAAGGGGGAGCAGTTCTTC. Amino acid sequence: CASTRLAGGKGEQFF.